One sample yielded the 29 T cell receptor beta chains listed below, sequenced in a study of T cells in Graves' hyperthyroidism and ophthalmopathy. What was amplified from RNA transcripts were TCR beta CDR3 regions. Using the HTBI primer set, a first-round RT-PCR was run on the TCR CDR3. TCRdb processed the multiplex PCR reads anew with MiXCR; each CDR3 protein has one entry. The sample holds 20,000 or so distinct CDR3 sequences, 45% to 55% seen once. The sample consisted of blood. These receptors were obtained from a woman aged 40 to 50 with Graves' hyperthyroidism that later progressed to Graves' ophthalmopathy.

The rearrangement links TRBV20-1 to TRBJ2-5; TRBD2 agrees at 12 bases. CDR1 and CDR2 from the germline V gene are DFQATT and SNEGSKA (reference sequence). With V trimmed by 7 bases and J by 4 bases, 13 bases remained unmatched. There are 16 residues in the CDR3. The CDR3 nucleotides are TGCAGTGGCTGGCTAGCGGGAGGGAAGGGAGGAGAGACCCAGTACTTC. Translated, it gives CSGWLAGGKGGETQYF.

This clonotype has a count of ten or more. The chain links TRBV28 to TRBJ2-7, with 8 bases fitting TRBD2. The CDR3 has 15 amino acids. Trimming removed 6 bases from V and 2 bases from J; junction bases left unmatched: 9. Looked up from germline, CDR1 is MDHEN and CDR2 is SYDVKM. The CDR3 region has the DNA TGTGCCAGCAGCGGACTAGCCAGGCCCCCCTACGAGCAGTACTTC. Translating it yields CASSGLARPPYEQYF. The complete variable domain, with remaining parts taken from reference TRBV28 and TRBJ2-7, reads DVKVTQSSRYLVKRTGEKVFLECVQDMDHENMFWYRQDPGLGLRLIYFSYDVKMKEKGDIPEGYSVSREKKERFSLILESASTNQTSMYLCASSGLARPPYEQYFGPGTRLTVT.

The chain employs TRBV5-1 and TRBJ2-7, with a possible D match to TRBD2 (5 bases). The CDR3 spans 16 residues. The V gene lost 4 bases and the J gene lost 2 bases, with 19 bases spanning the gap. Looked up from germline, CDR1 is SGHRS and CDR2 is YFSETQ. The CDR3 sequence: CASSMRRTAATYEQYF. CDR3 nucleotide sequence: TGCGCCAGCAGCATGCGCCGGACTGCCGCAACCTACGAGCAGTACTTC.

The V and J genes are TRBV19 and TRBJ2-2; D assignment may be TRBD1 or TRBD2 (5 bases each). Per germline, CDR1 LNHDA and CDR2 SQIVND (reference sequence). The CDR3 is 15 residues long. Trimming removed 7 bases from V and 3 bases from J, with 15 bases in between. The CDR3 bases are TGTGCCAGTATGGAAGAAGGGACCTACACCGGGGAGCTGTTTTTT. Translated: CASMEEGTYTGELFF.

The CDR3 DNA is TGTGCCAGCGGGGCGGGCACACAAGAGACCCAGTACTTC. Translation gives CASGAGTQETQYF. The rearrangement links TRBV7-3 to TRBJ2-5; D assignment may be TRBD1 or TRBD2 (5 bases each). V was trimmed by 8 bases and J by 2 bases, leaving 12 bases between them. Germline-derived CDR1 and CDR2 are SGHTA and FQGTGA. The CDR3 extends over 13 amino acids.

The chain is built from TRBV5-1 and TRBJ2-1; 8 bases align to TRBD1. The CDR3 is 15 amino acids. Germline V gives CDR1 SGHRS, CDR2 YFSETQ. V was clipped by 2 bases and J by 10 bases; unmatched bases: 11. The CDR3 here is CASSFRPGQASEQFF. In nucleotides, the CDR3 is TGCGCCAGCAGCTTTCGTCCGGGACAGGCTTCGGAGCAGTTCTTC.

Concerning this clonotype itself: A clone one base away is much larger, so this may be a read error. This chain uses TRBV7-8 with TRBJ2-1, with TRBD2 matching over 10 bases. This CDR3 region has 15 residues. CDR1 SGHVS and CDR2 FQNEAQ come from the germline V gene. With 4 bases clipped from V and 6 bases from J, the junction kept 6 bases outside the gene matches. The CDR3 nucleotides read TGTGCCAGCAGCTGGGGGACTAGCGACTGCAATGAGCAGTTCTTC. Translated: CASSWGTSDCNEQFF.

The sample holds many counts of this clonotype. This CDR3 is CASSPPGNRREAFF. As DNA, the CDR3 is TGTGCCAGCAGCCCCCCGGGGAATAGGAGGGAAGCTTTCTTT. The rearrangement joins TRBV14 to TRBJ1-1; no clear D gene. V was shortened by 4 bases and J by 8 bases, with 17 bases between the two germline ends. This CDR3 is built from 14 residues. Germline V gene sequence: CDR1 SGHDN, CDR2 FVKESK.

This rearrangement joins TRBV12-3 or TRBV12-4 to TRBJ2-5; the match to TRBD2 covers 10 bases. The CDR3 spans 16 residues. Unmatched junction bases numbered 12, after V lost 6 bases and J lost 5 bases. DNA of the CDR3: TGTGCCAGCAGGGGTAGCGGGAGGAACACCGGGGAGACCCAGTACTTC. Translation gives CASRGSGRNTGETQYF.

In the case of this clonotype: The missing conserved phenylalanine or tryptophan at the end of this CDR3 makes a read error likely. The limits of the CDR3 on the DNA are not certain, so only TCRdb's listed CDR3 is given. The chain uses TRBV7-3 and TRBJ1-5. The CDR3 is 9 residues long, counting both termini. Germline loops: CDR1 SGHTA, CDR2 FQGTGA. CDR3 sequence reads: CASSRSGRA.

The V call is TRBV2, the J call TRBJ1-3; 9 bases align to TRBD1. CDR3 length: 16 residues. Germline CDR1 and CDR2: SNHLY and FYNNEI. The V and J ends lost 6 bases and 0 bases, in that order; junction bases with no gene match: 6. CDR3 sequence: CASSRTGALSGNTIYF. CDR3 DNA sequence: TGTGCCAGCAGCCGGACAGGGGCGCTCTCTGGAAACACCATATATTTT. Using reference TRBV2 and TRBJ1-3 for the parts outside the CDR3, the full variable domain is EPEVTQTPSHQVTQMGQEVILRCVPISNHLYFYWYRQILGQKVEFLVSFYNNEISEKSEIFDDQFSVERPDGSNFTLKIRSTKLEDSAMYFCASSRTGALSGNTIYFGEGSWLTVV.

The chain links TRBV7-9 to TRBJ2-5; 7 bases are a match to TRBD2. The CDR3 totals 14 residues. Germline loops: CDR1 SEHNR, CDR2 FQNEAQ (reference sequence). The V segment lost 1 base and the J segment 5 bases; nucleotides outside the gene matches: 4. CDR3 sequence: CASSLGGEGETQYF. CDR3 coding DNA: TGTGCCAGCAGCTTAGGTGGGGAGGGTGAGACCCAGTACTTC.

The chain links TRBV29-1 to TRBJ2-1; the match to TRBD2 covers 13 bases. Germline CDR1 and CDR2: SQVTM and ANQGSEA. This CDR3 is 14 amino acids long. After removal of 3 bases from V and 5 bases from J, the junction contained 1 base not matched to a gene. CDR3: CSVDGLAGDNEQFF. The CDR3 nucleotides are TGCAGCGTTGACGGACTAGCGGGAGACAATGAGCAGTTCTTC.

Regarding this clonotype: The conserved phenylalanine or tryptophan is not found at the CDR3 terminus, so this likely reflects a read error. The chain carries TRBV11-2 and TRBJ2-1, with TRBD1 as a possible D gene (8 bases). Looked up from germline, CDR1 is SGHAT and CDR2 is FQNNGV. Trimming left V 4 bases short and J 10 bases short, with 29 bases between. The CDR3 has 18 residues. CDR3 sequence: CASSSLRSGQGGNWEQFL. The CDR3 DNA reads TGTGCCAGCAGCTCTCTCCGATCCGGACAGGGAGGGAATTGGGAGCAGTTCCTC.

V usage is TRBV10-3 and J usage is TRBJ1-1; the D gene is possibly TRBD1 (6 bases). The germline V and J ends were trimmed by 8 bases and 0 bases, with 13 bases remaining between them. Germline CDR1 ENHRY, CDR2 SYGVKD. The CDR3 spans 14 residues. The CDR3 region has the DNA TGTGCCATCGGGGATCAGGGGATGAACACTGAAGCTTTCTTT. Amino acids: CAIGDQGMNTEAFF.

This clonotype was seen only once. In this CDR3 the conserved last residue, phenylalanine or tryptophan, is missing, so a read error is likely. The DNA is omitted, as the CDR3 cannot be located on it reliably, and the CDR3 follows TCRdb's listing. CDR3 residues: CASSGQGGGYEQCL. The chain has TRBV4-1 and TRBJ2-7; the table's D call of TRBD1 was not tested on the DNA. Germline V CDR1 and CDR2: MGHRA, YSYEKL. The CDR3 length is 14 residues, termini included.

The chain recombines TRBV7-9 with TRBJ2-7; D gene ambiguous. Between the trimmed V and J ends, which lost 5 bases and 5 bases, there was a span of 7 bases. Germline loops: CDR1 SEHNR, CDR2 FQNEAQ (reference sequence). The CDR3 is 11 amino acids. The CDR3 DNA reads TGTGCCAGCAGCCCCCTAGACGAGCAGTACTTC. Its protein product is CASSPLDEQYF.

This clonotype was detected a few times. The V gene is TRBV29-1, the J gene TRBJ1-5; tentative D call: TRBD1 (5 bases). Germline CDR1 and CDR2: SQVTM and ANQGSEA. Trimming removed 1 base at V and 6 bases at J, with 16 bases between. CDR3 length equals 15 residues. The CDR3, as DNA: TGCAGCGTTGAAGTTGGCGGGGGGATCGGTCAGCCCCAGCATTTT. Encoded protein: CSVEVGGGIGQPQHF.

This clonotype was counted at least ten times. The chain is built from TRBV12-3 or TRBV12-4 and TRBJ2-1; D unresolved. CDR3 length: 12 residues. V lost 5 bases and J 8 bases, leaving 10 bases between the germline ends. The CDR3 spells CASSRQAHEQFF. The CDR3 DNA follows: TGTGCCAGCAGTCGACAAGCACATGAGCAGTTCTTC.

The chain is built from TRBV19 and TRBJ1-1; no definite D call. From germline, CDR1 is LNHDA and CDR2 SQIVND (reference sequence). This CDR3 is built from 15 residues. V was clipped by 1 base and J by 1 base, with 10 bases between them. DNA of the CDR3: TGTGCCAGTAGTATAGGACCCCGTACGAACACTGAAGCTTTCTTT. Translating it yields CASSIGPRTNTEAFF.

V usage is TRBV20-1 and J usage is TRBJ2-7; the D gene is possibly TRBD2 (5 bases). Germline V gives CDR1 DFQATT, CDR2 SNEGSKA (reference sequence). The CDR3 runs 13 residues. V dropped 0 bases and J dropped 11 bases, with 17 bases sitting between them. CDR3 sequence (DNA): TGCAGTGCTAGAGATCCCCCCGGACTTGGAGAGTACTTC. Protein: CSARDPPGLGEYF.

This clonotype appeared many times. The V call is TRBV27, the J call TRBJ2-1; TRBD2 might be the D (6 bases). Germline CDR1 MNHEY, CDR2 SMNVEV (reference sequence). The CDR3 runs 16 residues. V shed 7 bases and J shed 2 bases, with 18 bases lying between them. DNA of the CDR3: TGTGCCAGCAACGGACCGGGCGGGGCCACCTACAATGAGCAGTTCTTC. Its protein product is CASNGPGGATYNEQFF.

Points on this clonotype: Just one base apart from a much larger clone, this may be a read error. This chain links TRBV28 with TRBJ1-4, with D perhaps matching TRBD1 (5 bases). Germline V gene sequence: CDR1 MDHEN, CDR2 SYDVKM. The CDR3 spans 14 residues. In DNA form, the CDR3 reads TGTGCCAGCAGTTTTGGCTCTAGGGGTGAAGAACTGTTTTTT. Residues: CASSFGSRGEELFF.

This clonotype was picked up many times. The gene calls are TRBV2 and TRBJ1-3; 7 nucleotides line up with TRBD1. This CDR3 spans 15 amino acids. CDR1 and CDR2 (germline): SNHLY, FYNNEI. Losses at the gene ends were 8 bases for V and 8 bases for J; bases not matched to a gene: 15. The chain's CDR3 is CASSNYRGRWDTIYF. The CDR3, as DNA: TGTGCCAGCTCCAACTACAGGGGCCGCTGGGACACCATATATTTT.

Remarks on this clonotype: An end of the junction does not agree with germline; a read error may underlie this. The J gene is TRBJ1-3, the V gene TRBV7-7; maybe TRBD1 (5 bases). The CDR3 has 18 amino acids. Germline CDR1 and CDR2: SSHAT and FNYEAQ (reference sequence). CDR3 DNA: TGTGCTAGCAGCCATACTACAGGTTTATTGTCATCTGGAAACACCATATATTTT. Translating it yields CASSHTTGLLSSGNTIYF. The full variable domain, completed using reference TRBV7-7 and TRBJ1-3, is GAGVSQSPRYKVTKRGQDVTLRCDPISSHATLYWYQQALGQGPEFLTYFNYEAQPDKSGLPSDRFSAERPEGSISTLTIQRTEQRDSAMYRCASSHTTGLLSSGNTIYFGEGSWLTVV.

The gene calls are TRBV10-2 and TRBJ2-7; weak D call: TRBD1 (5 bases). This CDR3 has 12 amino acids. Trimming left V 5 bases short and J 3 bases short, with 8 bases between. Germline-derived CDR1 and CDR2 are WSHSY and SAAADI. DNA of the CDR3: TGCGCCAGCAGTAGCAGGGTCTACGAGCAGTACTTC. Translated, it gives CASSSRVYEQYF.

Judged by abundance, this clonotype is medium-sized. This sequence joins TRBV29-1 and TRBJ1-5; D remains unclear. Germline assignment: CDR1 SQVTM and CDR2 ANQGSEA. The CDR3 sequence is 12 residues long. V lost 7 bases to trimming and J lost 5 bases, with 12 bases between them. In nucleotides, the CDR3 is TGCAGCGCCCTGGTCGGGGATCAGCCCCAGCATTTT. Translation: CSALVGDQPQHF.

This chain links TRBV10-1 with TRBJ2-3; D is perhaps TRBD2 (5 bases). V dropped 0 bases and J dropped 1 base, with 11 bases sitting between them. The CDR3 is made up of 16 amino acids. The germline gives CDR1 WNHNN, CDR2 SYGVQD (reference sequence). CDR3 in DNA: TGCGCCAGCAGTGAGTCGGCGGGTCTCGGCACAGATACGCAGTATTTT. This gives the protein CASSESAGLGTDTQYF.

The chain carries TRBV20-1 and TRBJ2-7; 10 positions match TRBD1. J was trimmed by 5 bases and V by 4 bases; bases with no gene match: 2. The germline V gene encodes CDR1 DFQATT and CDR2 SNEGSKA (reference sequence). CDR3 length: 12 amino acids. CDR3 sequence reads: CSANGTGDEQYF. CDR3 in DNA: TGCAGTGCTAATGGGACAGGGGACGAGCAGTACTTC.